A single sample gave rise to the 13 T cell receptor beta chains below, sequenced in a study of T cell responses to AZD1222 COVID-19 vaccine. Only in-frame clones appear in the TCRdb table, and some are missing; sequencing was by immunoSEQ multiplex PCR. The sample has about 130,000 clones; approximately 83% are singletons. Material: peripheral blood, obtained on day 0 of AZD1222 vaccination. Receptor source: an adult in good health.

In DNA, the CDR3 is TGTGCCAGCAGCAGGGTGCAGGTCTATGGCTACACCTTC. Its translation is CASSRVQVYGYTF. The gene calls are TRBV7-9 and TRBJ1-2; D remains unclear. With 5 bases removed from V and 4 bases from J, the gap between germline ends came to 11 bases. The CDR3 length is 13 residues. The germline gives CDR1 SEHNR, CDR2 FQNEAQ (reference sequence).

In its sample, this clone was seen once. The chain couples TRBV6-5 to TRBJ1-5; TRBD1 might be the D (5 bases). The V and J ends lost 6 bases and 1 base respectively, with 13 bases between them. The CDR3 length is 15 residues. Germline V gene data show CDR1 as MNHEY and CDR2 as SVGAGI. The DNA of the CDR3 is TGTGCCAGCAGCAAGGCCCGGGACAGCAATCAGCCCCAGCATTTT. Residues: CASSKARDSNQPQHF.

The rearrangement uses TRBV2 and TRBJ1-1; a weak D match, TRBD1 (5 bases). Germline loops: CDR1 SNHLY, CDR2 FYNNEI. This CDR3 has 15 residues. Trimming took off 4 bases at V and 1 base at J, with 13 bases between the two ends. This chain's CDR3 is CASSVTVTPNTEAFF. In nucleotides, the CDR3 is TGTGCCAGCAGTGTGACAGTTACCCCGAACACTGAAGCTTTCTTT.

This chain links TRBV18 with TRBJ2-1; 8 bases fit TRBD2. This CDR3 contains 15 residues. Germline V gives CDR1 KGHSH, CDR2 LQKENI. V lost 3 bases, J lost 3 bases, and 4 bases stayed unmatched. The CDR3, as DNA: TGTGCCAGCTCACCCCTAGCGGGTGACTACAATGAGCAGTTCTTC. Translation gives CASSPLAGDYNEQFF.

The CDR3 DNA is TGTGCCAGCAGCCCAGGGGGGCCGGCAGATACGCAGTATTTT. Amino acid sequence: CASSPGGPADTQYF. The genes are TRBV9 and TRBJ2-3; tentatively, D is TRBD1 (7 bases). Germline V gene lookup returns CDR1 SGDLS and CDR2 YYNGEE. The V end was cut by 4 bases, the J end by 4 bases, with 13 bases between. The CDR3 consists of 14 residues. The entire variable domain, with the rest obtained from reference TRBV9 and TRBJ2-3, is as follows: DSGVTQTPKHLITATGQRVTLRCSPRSGDLSVYWYQQSLDQGLQFLIQYYNGEERAKGNILERFSAQQFPDLHSELNLSSLELGDSALYFCASSPGGPADTQYFGPGTRLTVL.

The chain recombines TRBV7-2 with TRBJ2-5; a possible D gene is TRBD2 (7 bases). The length of the CDR3 is 15 residues. The V end lost 4 bases, the J end lost 5 bases, and 17 bases lay between the germline ends. Germline lookup yields CDR1 SGHTA and CDR2 FQGNSA. The CDR3 sequence: CASSYQSGGGETQYF. CDR3 DNA: TGTGCCAGCAGCTACCAATCGGGGGGCGGGGAGACCCAGTACTTC. The complete variable domain, with remaining parts taken from reference TRBV7-2 and TRBJ2-5, reads GAGVSQSPSNKVTEKGKDVELRCDPISGHTALYWYRQSLGQGLEFLIYFQGNSAPDKSGLPSDRFSAERTGGSVSTLTIQRTQQEDSAVYLCASSYQSGGGETQYFGPGTRLLVL.

V and J are TRBV6-1 and TRBJ1-2; TRBD1 is a possible D gene (5 bases). Germline V gene sequence: CDR1 MNHNS, CDR2 SASEGT. Trimming stripped 2 bases from V and 4 bases from J, with 11 bases between. The length of the CDR3 is 14 residues. The CDR3 bases are TGTGCCAGCAGTGAATTGAGGGGACTCTATGGCTACACCTTC. This sequence encodes CASSELRGLYGYTF.

The rearrangement uses TRBV2 and TRBJ2-3; perhaps TRBD2 as D (5 bases). CDR3 length equals 15 residues. Trimming took 0 bases from V and 1 from J, leaving 8 bases between them. The germline CDR1 and CDR2 sequences are SNHLY and FYNNEI. The CDR3 DNA is TGTGCCAGCAGTGAAGCGCTCGGGGGCACAGATACGCAGTATTTT. It translates to CASSEALGGTDTQYF. Using reference TRBV2 and TRBJ2-3 for the parts outside the CDR3, the full variable domain is EPEVTQTPSHQVTQMGQEVILRCVPISNHLYFYWYRQILGQKVEFLVSFYNNEISEKSEIFDDQFSVERPDGSNFTLKIRSTKLEDSAMYFCASSEALGGTDTQYFGPGTRLTVL.

The chain has TRBV19 and TRBJ1-2; no clear D gene. Per the germline V gene, CDR1 is LNHDA and CDR2 is SQIVND (reference sequence). V was pared by 3 bases and J by 5 bases, with 13 bases between. CDR3 length: 14 amino acids. The CDR3, as DNA: TGTGCCAGTAGTATTCTTACTAGGATTTATGGCTACACCTTC. As protein: CASSILTRIYGYTF.

In this sample, this clone turned up once. The V and J genes are TRBV6-5 and TRBJ2-2, with 8 bases matching TRBD2. V lost 0 bases to trimming and J lost 6 bases; unmatched junction nucleotides: 6. CDR1 and CDR2 from the germline V gene are MNHEY and SVGAGI. The CDR3 sequence is 16 residues long. The CDR3 nucleotides are TGTGCCAGCAGTTACTCTGTCGGGGGGGCTTCCGGGGAGCTGTTTTTT. This encodes CASSYSVGGASGELFF.

The chain combines TRBV7-9 with TRBJ2-7; D uncertain. There are 11 residues in the CDR3. The germline V gene has CDR1 SEHNR and CDR2 FQNEAQ (reference sequence). Trimming left V 5 bases short and J 7 bases short, with 9 bases between. CDR3 in DNA: TGTGCCAGCAGCCAGGTCAGAGAGCAGTACTTC. Translated: CASSQVREQYF.

This chain joins TRBV9 and TRBJ1-2; maybe TRBD1 (5 bases). Germline V gene sequence: CDR1 SGDLS, CDR2 YYNGEE. This CDR3 contains 14 residues. The V gene lost 3 bases and the J gene lost 8 bases, with 17 bases spanning the gap. CDR3 sequence (DNA): TGTGCCAGCAGCGACTCCAGGGTTCCGCAGGGCTACACCTTC. Amino acid sequence: CASSDSRVPQGYTF.

The J gene is TRBJ2-1, the V gene TRBV24-1; D unclear. The CDR3 runs 15 residues. V shed 2 bases and J shed 4 bases, with 11 bases lying between them. Germline V CDR1 and CDR2: KGHDR, SFDVKD. The DNA of the CDR3 is TGTGCCACCAGTGATTCGGTGGGTTCGTACAATGAGCAGTTCTTC. It codes for CATSDSVGSYNEQFF.